The 11 T cell receptor beta chains reported below all come from one sample, sequenced in a study of blood T cells in healthy people across ages. Through a sample-barcoded 5' primer and a J-beta primer mix, a second PCR was run for 7 to 11 cycles. TCRdb reprocessed the 5' RACE reads via MiXCR and lists one record per CDR3 protein. The data show 1.5 million or so distinct CDR3 sequences, under 55% seen once. Sequenced material: blood. The source of these receptors is a woman between 18 and 29 years old in good health.

The chain is built from TRBV29-1 and TRBJ1-1; D is ambiguous. Trimming removed 5 bases from V and 0 bases from J, with 10 bases in between. CDR3 length equals 13 residues. The germline V gene has CDR1 SQVTM and CDR2 ANQGSEA. CDR3 sequence: CSVRHVMNTEAFF. CDR3 DNA sequence: TGCAGCGTTCGACATGTGATGAACACTGAAGCTTTCTTT.

In its sample, this clonotype was seen a few times. Its ends do not fully match the called genes, so a read error is possible. The chain employs TRBV7-9 and TRBJ2-3; no clear D. Germline lookup yields CDR1 SEHNR and CDR2 FQNEAQ (reference sequence). This CDR3 spans 16 amino acids. This CDR3 is CASSLVTAGYTNTQYF. In DNA form, the CDR3 reads TGTGCCAGCAGCTTAGTAACGGCAGGTTACACAAATACGCAGTATTTT. Full variable domain (outside the CDR3, taken from reference TRBV7-9 and TRBJ2-3): DTGVSQNPRHKITKRGQNVTFRCDPISEHNRLYWYRQTLGQGPEFLTYFQNEAQLEKSRLLSDRFSAERPKGSFSTLEIQRTEQGDSAMYLCASSLVTAGYTNTQYFGPGTRLTVL.

This clonotype appeared a few times. The chain joins TRBV9 to TRBJ2-1, with 8 bases fitting TRBD2. The CDR3 runs to 16 residues. The germline gives CDR1 SGDLS, CDR2 YYNGEE. With 3 bases clipped from V and 7 bases from J, the junction kept 12 bases outside the gene matches. The CDR3 protein is CASSALAGFSENEQFF. CDR3 DNA sequence: TGTGCCAGCAGCGCTTTAGCGGGATTCTCTGAGAATGAGCAGTTCTTC.

The chain joins TRBV10-3 to TRBJ1-6, with D uncertain. Germline V CDR1 and CDR2: ENHRY, SYGVKD. V shed 6 bases and J shed 0 bases, with 15 bases lying between them. This CDR3 has 17 amino acids. The CDR3 nucleotides read TGTGCCATCAGGGTATCTGGCGGGAGCTCCTATAATTCACCCCTCCACTTT. Amino acids: CAIRVSGGSSYNSPLHF.

V usage is TRBV12-5 and J usage is TRBJ1-1; 9 bases align to TRBD1. Germline V gives CDR1 LGHNT, CDR2 FRNRAP. The J segment lost 0 bases and the V segment lost 5 bases, leaving 13 bases of the junction unmatched. CDR3 length: 18 amino acids. This chain's CDR3 is CASGHSGTGIPMNTEAFF. In nucleotides, the CDR3 is TGTGCTAGTGGTCACTCCGGGACAGGGATACCCATGAACACTGAAGCTTTCTTT.

This chain links TRBV11-2 with TRBJ2-3; D might be TRBD2 (5 bases). The CDR3 contains 15 residues. Trimming stripped 7 bases from V and 6 bases from J, with 20 bases between. From germline, CDR1 is SGHAT and CDR2 FQNNGV. This chain's CDR3 is CASTPFGPEGDTQYF. CDR3 nucleotides: TGTGCCAGCACCCCTTTTGGCCCAGAGGGCGATACGCAGTATTTT.

This sequence joins TRBV6-5 and TRBJ1-3, with D perhaps TRBD1 (5 bases). The CDR3 is 13 amino acids. Germline assignment: CDR1 MNHEY and CDR2 SVGAGI. Deletions cut 8 bases from V and 1 base from J, with 9 bases between. The CDR3 DNA follows: TGTGCCAGCGCAAAGGGGTCTGGAAACACCATATATTTT. This sequence encodes CASAKGSGNTIYF.

This clonotype showed up just a few times. The chain carries TRBV20-1 and TRBJ1-1; 8 bases map to TRBD1. The length of the CDR3 is 14 residues. Germline V lookup: CDR1 DFQATT, CDR2 SNEGSKA (reference sequence). V gave up 2 bases and J gave up 5 bases; unmatched junction bases: 7. This CDR3 reads CSARQGASLTEAFF. CDR3 in DNA: TGCAGTGCTAGACAGGGGGCGAGTTTGACTGAAGCTTTCTTT.

This clonotype was recorded a few times. J is TRBJ2-5 and V is TRBV9, with D hard to call. This CDR3 region has 15 residues. Per the germline V gene, CDR1 is SGDLS and CDR2 is YYNGEE. Trimming removed 0 bases at V and 1 base at J, with 10 bases between. CDR3 sequence: CASSVDLRPQETQYF. The CDR3 bases are TGTGCCAGCAGCGTAGATCTTCGTCCCCAAGAGACCCAGTACTTC.

The chain uses TRBV2 and TRBJ2-1, with 9 bases lining up with TRBD1. Looked up from germline, CDR1 is SNHLY and CDR2 is FYNNEI. V lost 3 bases to trimming and J lost 9 bases; unmatched junction nucleotides: 9. This CDR3 is 15 amino acids long. Here the CDR3 DNA reads TGTGCCAGCAGTGAGGAACAGGGGGCGCGTAGTGAGCAGTTCTTC. As protein: CASSEEQGARSEQFF.

V gene TRBV5-6 combines with J gene TRBJ2-4; TRBD1 matches at 7 bases. CDR1 SGHDT and CDR2 YYEEEE come from the germline V gene. V was pared by 4 bases and J by 7 bases, with 11 bases of the junction left unmatched. This CDR3 contains 15 residues. The CDR3 sequence is CASSLGALRGNIQYF. In nucleotides, the CDR3 is TGTGCCAGCAGCCTGGGGGCTCTCAGGGGGAACATTCAGTACTTC.